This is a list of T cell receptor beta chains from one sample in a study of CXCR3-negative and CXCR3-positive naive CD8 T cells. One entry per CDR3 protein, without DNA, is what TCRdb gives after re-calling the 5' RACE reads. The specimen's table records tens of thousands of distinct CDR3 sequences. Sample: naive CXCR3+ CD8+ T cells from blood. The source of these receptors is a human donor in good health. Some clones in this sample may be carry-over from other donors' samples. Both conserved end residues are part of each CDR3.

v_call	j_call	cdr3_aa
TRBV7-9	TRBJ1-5	CASSPGQGGQPQHF
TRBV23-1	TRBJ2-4	CASSQTPTVIAKNIQYF
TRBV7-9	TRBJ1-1	CASSPAWGRTEAFF
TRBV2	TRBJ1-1	CASRGGRVEAFF
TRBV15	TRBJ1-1	CATSPLVLNTEAFF
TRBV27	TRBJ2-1	CASSVGLADNEQFF
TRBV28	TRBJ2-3	CATLRSKGDTQYF
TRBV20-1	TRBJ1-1	CSALPDRDRRYTQAFF
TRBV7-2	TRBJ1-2	CASSSTPGTTDGYTF
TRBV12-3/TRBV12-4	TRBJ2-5	CASNDAGGGDQYF
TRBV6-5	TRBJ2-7	CASSYGGLIYEQYF
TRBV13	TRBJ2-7	CASSAQDRDSSYEQYF
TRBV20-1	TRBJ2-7	CSAGFGGYEQYF
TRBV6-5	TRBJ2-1	CASSYSNDEQFF
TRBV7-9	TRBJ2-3	CASSLPTSGGTDTQYF
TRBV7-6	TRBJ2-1	CASSLNTDRANQQFF
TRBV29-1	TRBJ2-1	CSVKKPGQLYNEQFF